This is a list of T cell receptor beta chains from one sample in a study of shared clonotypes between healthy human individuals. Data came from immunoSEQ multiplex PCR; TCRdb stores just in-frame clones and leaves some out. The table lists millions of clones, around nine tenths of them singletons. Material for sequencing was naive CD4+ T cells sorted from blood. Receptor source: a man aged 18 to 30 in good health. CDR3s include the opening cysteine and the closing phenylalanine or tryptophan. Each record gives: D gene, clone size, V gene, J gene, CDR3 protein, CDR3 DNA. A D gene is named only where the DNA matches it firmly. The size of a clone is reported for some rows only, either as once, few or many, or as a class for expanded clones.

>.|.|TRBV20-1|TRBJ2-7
CSASSTHEQYF
TGCAGTGCTAGTTCTACCCACGAGCAGTACTTC
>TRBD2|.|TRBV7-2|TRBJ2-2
CASSSLAGPGGLAGELFF
TGTGCCAGCAGCTCCTTAGCGGGGCCGGGGGGTTTGGCCGGGGAGCTGTTTTTT
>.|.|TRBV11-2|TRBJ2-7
CASSFTVYEQYF
TGTGCCAGCAGCTTCACAGTCTACGAGCAGTACTTC
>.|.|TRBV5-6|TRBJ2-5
CASSLGRSETQYF
TGTGCCAGCAGCTTGGGGCGGTCAGAGACCCAGTACTTC
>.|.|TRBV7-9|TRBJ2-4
CASSLGLGNIQYF
TGTGCCAGCAGCTTAGGACTAGGAAACATTCAGTACTTC
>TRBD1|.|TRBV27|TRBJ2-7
CASSLGTGPYEQYF
TGTGCCAGCAGTTTAGGGACAGGGCCCTACGAGCAGTACTTC
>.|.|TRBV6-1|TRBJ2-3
CASSGVVEGPRSTDTQYF
TGTGCCAGCAGTGGAGTGGTTGAGGGGCCTAGAAGCACAGATACGCAGTATTTT
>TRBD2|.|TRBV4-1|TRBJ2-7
CASSDQPGTSRAEQYF
TGCGCCAGCAGCGACCAACCCGGGACTAGTCGCGCCGAGCAGTACTTC
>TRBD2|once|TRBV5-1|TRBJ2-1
CASSPDTSGYNEQFF
TGCGCCAGCAGCCCGGATACTAGCGGTTACAATGAGCAGTTCTTC
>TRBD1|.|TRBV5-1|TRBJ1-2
CASSPVEIRGQGNYGYTF
TGCGCCAGCAGCCCCGTCGAGATCCGGGGACAGGGTAACTATGGCTACACCTTC
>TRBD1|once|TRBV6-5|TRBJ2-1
CASRPPGQGIDEQFF
TGTGCCAGCAGGCCTCCGGGACAGGGTATCGATGAGCAGTTCTTC
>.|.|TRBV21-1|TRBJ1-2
CASSMGRQGVCYGYTF
TGTGCCAGCAGCATGGGTAGACAGGGGGTCTGTTATGGCTACACCTTC
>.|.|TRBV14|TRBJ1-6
CASSQEPGVNSPLHF
TGTGCCAGCAGCCAAGAACCAGGGGTGAATTCACCCCTCCACTTT
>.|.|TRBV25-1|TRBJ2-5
CASSEPGRGETQYF
TGTGCCAGCAGTGAACCCGGGCGAGGGGAGACCCAGTACTTC
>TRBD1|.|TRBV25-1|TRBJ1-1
CASSGTGGAEAFF
TGTGCCAGCAGTGGGACAGGGGGGGCTGAAGCTTTCTTT
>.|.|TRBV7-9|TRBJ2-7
CASSLELSYEQYF
TGTGCCAGCAGCTTAGAACTTTCCTACGAGCAGTACTTC
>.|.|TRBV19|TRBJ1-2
CAITDRHYGYTF
TGTGCCATTACGGACCGGCACTATGGCTACACCTTC
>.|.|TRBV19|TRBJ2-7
CASSQGGSAYEQYF
TGTGCCAGTAGCCAGGGGGGAAGTGCCTACGAGCAGTACTTC
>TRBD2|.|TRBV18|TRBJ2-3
CASSPAGLALMGTQYF
TGTGCCAGCTCACCCGCGGGACTAGCGCTTATGGGTACGCAGTATTTT
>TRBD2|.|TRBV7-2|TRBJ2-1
CASTPAGGTTHNEQFF
TGTGCCAGCACCCCGGCTGGAGGGACTACCCACAATGAGCAGTTCTTC
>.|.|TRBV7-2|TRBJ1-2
CASSLDLGGYTF
TGTGCCAGCAGCTTAGACTTGGGTGGCTACACCTTC
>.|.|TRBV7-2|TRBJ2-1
CASSFPRGAAYNEQFF
TGTGCCAGCAGCTTCCCCCGGGGGGCAGCCTACAATGAGCAGTTCTTC
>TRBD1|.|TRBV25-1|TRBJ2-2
CASSFDRAAGELFF
TGTGCCAGCAGTTTCGACAGGGCCGCCGGGGAGCTGTTTTTT
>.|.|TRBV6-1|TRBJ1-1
CASSANLAFF
TGTGCCAGCAGTGCCAACTTAGCTTTCTTT
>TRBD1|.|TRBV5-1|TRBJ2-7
CASSSSGTATYEQYF
TGCGCCAGCTCATCCTCCGGGACAGCAACCTACGAGCAGTACTTC
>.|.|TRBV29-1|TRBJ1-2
CSVRSLSRNYGYTF
TGCAGCGTTAGGAGTCTATCTCGGAACTATGGCTACACCTTC
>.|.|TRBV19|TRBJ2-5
CASSIGKGIGETQYF
TGTGCCAGTAGTATAGGGAAAGGGATAGGAGAGACCCAGTACTTC
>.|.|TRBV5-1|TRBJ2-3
CASSSGFTDTQYF
TGCGCCAGCAGTTCAGGGTTCACAGATACGCAGTATTTT
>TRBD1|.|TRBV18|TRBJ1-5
CASSPRTGSDQPQHF
TGTGCCAGCTCACCAAGGACAGGGTCGGATCAGCCCCAGCATTTT
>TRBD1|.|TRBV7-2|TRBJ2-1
CASSLGDRGRNEQFF
TGTGCCAGCAGCTTAGGGGACAGGGGGCGGAATGAGCAGTTCTTC
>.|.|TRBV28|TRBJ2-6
CATQGGGSGANVLTF
TGTGCCACACAAGGGGGGGGCTCTGGGGCCAACGTCCTGACTTTC
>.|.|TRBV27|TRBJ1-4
CASSYRGRSNEKLFF
TGTGCCAGCAGTTATCGGGGCCGATCTAATGAAAAACTGTTTTTT
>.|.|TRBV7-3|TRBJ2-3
CASSLRGGASTDTQYF
TGTGCCAGCAGCTTAAGGGGCGGGGCCAGCACAGATACGCAGTATTTT
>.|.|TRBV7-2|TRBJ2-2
CASRTAPNTGELFF
TGTGCCAGCAGAACGGCCCCTAACACCGGGGAGCTGTTTTTT
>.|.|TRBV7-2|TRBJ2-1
CASSLVMRNEQFF
TGTGCCAGCAGCTTAGTTATGAGGAATGAGCAGTTCTTC